The 11 T cell receptor beta chains below come from one sample, sequenced in a study of cytomegalovirus exposure and HLA in healthy donors. The PCR ran on 60 Vbeta and 13 Jbeta primers. Generated by immunoSEQ multiplex PCR, the TCRdb table keeps only in-frame clones and is missing some. Of approximately 80,000 clones listed, 72% were seen once; the top ten hold roughly 11%. Sequenced input: PBMCs. The receptors stem from a middle-aged woman in good health and CMV-seropositive.

This clone turned up a few times. The chain couples TRBV5-1 to TRBJ1-6, with 7 nucleotides matching TRBD1. V shed 4 bases, J shed 2 bases, and the junction held 6 bases outside the gene matches. CDR1 is SGHRS and CDR2 is YFSETQ in the germline V gene. This CDR3 has 16 residues. In nucleotides, the CDR3 is TGCGCCAGCAGCATTACAGGGGACACCTATAATTCACCCCTCCACTTT. It encodes CASSITGDTYNSPLHF.

This chain uses TRBV4-1 with TRBJ2-1, with 7 bases aligning to TRBD1. This CDR3 has 19 amino acids. With 0 bases clipped from V and 1 base from J, the junction kept 12 bases outside the gene matches. Germline V gene lookup returns CDR1 MGHRA and CDR2 YSYEKL. The CDR3 DNA sequence: TGCGCCAGCAGCCAAGAAATGACAGGGCTAAAGACTTCCTACAATGAGCAGTTCTTC. Translated: CASSQEMTGLKTSYNEQFF.

This clone was found a few times. V usage is TRBV19 and J usage is TRBJ1-2; 7 bases map to TRBD1. There are 13 residues in the CDR3. Per germline, CDR1 LNHDA and CDR2 SQIVND (reference sequence). V was clipped by 3 bases and J by 4 bases; unmatched bases: 2. The DNA of the CDR3 is TGTGCCAGTAGTATGGGACAGCTCTATGGCTACACCTTC. It encodes CASSMGQLYGYTF.

The chain is built from TRBV2 and TRBJ1-1; no firm D call. V lost 2 bases to trimming and J lost 5 bases, with 15 bases between them. The CDR3 covers 15 residues. CDR1 SNHLY and CDR2 FYNNEI come from the germline V gene. The CDR3 sequence is CASSEMEGSRTEAFF. CDR3 coding DNA: TGTGCCAGCAGTGAAATGGAGGGATCGCGTACTGAAGCTTTCTTT. Drawing the rest from reference TRBV2 and TRBJ1-1, the complete variable domain is EPEVTQTPSHQVTQMGQEVILRCVPISNHLYFYWYRQILGQKVEFLVSFYNNEISEKSEIFDDQFSVERPDGSNFTLKIRSTKLEDSAMYFCASSEMEGSRTEAFFGQGTRLTVV.

This clone was seen a few times. J is TRBJ1-6 and V is TRBV6-6, with D possibly being TRBD1 (5 bases). Germline loops: CDR1 MNHNY, CDR2 SVGAGI (reference sequence). V lost 8 bases and J lost 8, with 16 bases in between. The CDR3 is made up of 14 amino acids. The DNA of the CDR3 is TGTGCCAGCTCCCCGGCCAGGGAGGATTCACCCCTCCACTTT. This encodes CASSPAREDSPLHF.

Details on this clone: Other DNA sequences in the same sample also yield this CDR3. V is TRBV19 and J is TRBJ2-2, with a possible D match to TRBD2 (5 bases). This CDR3 contains 14 residues. Germline lookup yields CDR1 LNHDA and CDR2 SQIVND (reference sequence). Deletions cut 2 bases from V and 5 bases from J, with 9 bases between. The CDR3 reads CASSITTGTGELFF. CDR3 sequence (DNA): TGTGCCAGTAGTATAACTACGGGGACCGGGGAGCTGTTTTTT.

This clone was detected a few times. The chain employs TRBV2 and TRBJ1-1; 7 bases match TRBD1. The CDR3 consists of 14 residues. Trimming at V came to 7 bases and at J to 6 bases, leaving 11 bases not matched to a gene. Germline-derived CDR1 and CDR2 are SNHLY and FYNNEI. CDR3 sequence: CASTREGAGAEAFF. DNA of the CDR3: TGTGCCAGCACCCGGGAGGGGGCAGGCGCTGAAGCTTTCTTT.

This clone was counted only a few times. The chain links TRBV7-9 to TRBJ2-1, with 8 bases aligning to TRBD1. The CDR3 runs 14 residues. V shed 2 bases and J 7 bases; nucleotides not matched to a gene: 4. The V gene's germline CDR1 is SEHNR and CDR2 FQNEAQ (reference sequence). CDR3 residues: CASSLSDRGNEQFF. In DNA, the CDR3 is TGTGCCAGCAGCTTATCCGACAGGGGAAATGAGCAGTTCTTC.

The J gene is TRBJ2-7, the V gene TRBV4-2, with 9 bases fitting TRBD2. V lost 3 bases, J lost 2 bases, and 5 bases stayed unmatched. The CDR3 loop spans 15 amino acids. From germline, CDR1 is LGHNA and CDR2 YNFKEQ. This chain's CDR3 is CASSHDSGGPYEQYF. For the CDR3, the DNA is TGTGCCAGCAGCCACGATAGCGGGGGTCCCTACGAGCAGTACTTC.

The table lists this clone with a few counts. The V and J genes are TRBV30 and TRBJ2-1; a possible D gene is TRBD1 (6 bases). The CDR3 contains 16 residues. Germline CDR1 is GTSNPN and CDR2 is SVGIG (reference sequence). V lost 3 bases, J lost 3 bases, and 18 bases lay in between. CDR3 coding DNA: TGTGCCTGGAGACCTTCGACAGGTCTTTACTACAATGAGCAGTTCTTC. Translation gives CAWRPSTGLYYNEQFF.

V usage is TRBV27 and J usage is TRBJ1-2, with 7 bases matching TRBD1. Germline trimming cut 6 bases from V and 6 bases from J; bases unmatched to any gene: 10. The CDR3 contains 14 residues. Germline CDR1 and CDR2: MNHEY and SMNVEV (reference sequence). This CDR3 reads CASRGQLMGNGYTF. The CDR3 coding sequence is TGTGCCAGCAGGGGACAGTTAATGGGGAATGGCTACACCTTC.